The 11 T cell receptor beta chains given below trace back to one sample, sequenced in a study of vaccination and CD4 T cells after COVID-19. Stated treatment: approximately nine-day PBMC culture with coronavirus spike peptide pools or control peptides (ViraFEST assay). Their specific antigens are unknown. Researchers used the Oncomine TCR Beta short-read assay to sequence DNA from cultured CD4+ T cells. Via MiXCR, TCRdb re-called the PCR reads, giving one row per CDR3 protein. Counted here are about 13,000 distinct CDR3 sequences, roughly a third occurring once; the ten biggest clones make up about 12%. The sample comprised CD4+ T cells from blood, cultured in vitro. The receptors stem from a human donor who had recovered from COVID-19.

This clonotype came up a few times. The chain recombines TRBV25-1 with TRBJ1-4; TRBD1 matches at 7 bases. The CDR3 covers 13 residues. Germline V lookup: CDR1 MGHDK, CDR2 SYGVNS. With V trimmed by 5 bases and J by 7 bases, 4 bases remained unmatched. This CDR3 reads CASSKGAREKLFF. The CDR3 coding sequence is TGTGCCAGCAGTAAGGGGGCACGTGAAAAACTGTTTTTT.

The rearrangement links TRBV6-4 to TRBJ2-7; D might be TRBD2 (5 bases). Per the germline V gene, CDR1 is MRHNA and CDR2 is SNTAGT. The CDR3 runs 19 residues. Trimming shortened V by 0 bases and J by 0 bases, and 21 bases separated the two germline ends. For the CDR3, the DNA is TGTGCCAGCAGTGACTCGAATTGCCGGGGAAGGACCAGCTCCTACGAGCAGTACTTC. It codes for CASSDSNCRGRTSSYEQYF.

V gene TRBV30 combines with J gene TRBJ2-1; a possible D gene is TRBD2 (6 bases). This CDR3 has 12 residues. Germline assignment: CDR1 GTSNPN and CDR2 SVGIG (reference sequence). Trimming removed 5 bases at V and 8 bases at J, with 13 bases between. CDR3 region: CAWGGLSDEQFF. The CDR3 DNA reads TGTGCCTGGGGGGGACTTTCGGATGAGCAGTTCTTC.

Only a few counts were recorded for this clonotype. The chain couples TRBV6-5 to TRBJ1-3; possible D gene TRBD1, 6 bases. CDR3 length: 14 amino acids. Germline V gene data show CDR1 as MNHEY and CDR2 as SVGAGI. The germline V and J ends were trimmed by 0 bases and 4 bases, with 7 bases remaining between them. The CDR3 here is CASSYSDRGNTIYF. The CDR3 coding sequence is TGTGCCAGCAGTTACTCCGACAGGGGAAACACCATATATTTT.

In its sample, this clonotype was seen a few times. The CDR3 protein is CASSEGADYYGYTF. The CDR3 DNA reads as TGTGCCAGCAGTGAAGGCGCAGACTACTATGGCTACACCTTC. V is TRBV6-1 and J is TRBJ1-2; D call uncertain. Germline V CDR1 and CDR2: MNHNS, SASEGT. Trimming removed 1 base at V and 3 bases at J, with 9 bases between. This CDR3 is built from 14 residues.

This clonotype was counted between two and nine times. The chain carries TRBV7-6 and TRBJ2-4, with D maybe TRBD2 (5 bases). V lost 5 bases and J lost 0, with 17 bases in between. Germline V lookup: CDR1 SGHVS, CDR2 FNYEAQ. The length of the CDR3 is 17 residues. Here the CDR3 DNA reads TGTGCCAGCAGCCCATGGACGGGGTCCCTAGCCAAAAACATTCAGTACTTC. It translates to CASSPWTGSLAKNIQYF.

The rearrangement links TRBV20-1 to TRBJ2-7; D call uncertain. V lost 2 bases to trimming and J lost 8 bases, with 10 bases between them. The CDR3 contains 11 residues. The V gene's germline CDR1 is DFQATT and CDR2 SNEGSKA (reference sequence). The CDR3 protein is CSARTSYQQYF. CDR3 bases: TGCAGTGCTAGAACATCTTACCAGCAGTACTTC.

The rearrangement joins TRBV18 to TRBJ1-1; D call uncertain. Germline V gene lookup returns CDR1 KGHSH and CDR2 LQKENI. V gave up 1 base and J gave up 5 bases, with 8 bases separating them. The CDR3 runs 13 residues. The CDR3 loop reads CASSPLDRTEAFF. The DNA for the CDR3 is TGTGCCAGCTCACCACTTGACCGGACTGAAGCTTTCTTT.

The rearrangement links TRBV5-8 to TRBJ2-3; D is ambiguous. This CDR3 region has 14 residues. Trimming removed 0 bases from V and 2 bases from J, with 7 bases in between. The germline gives CDR1 SGHTS, CDR2 YDEGEE. The CDR3 nucleotides read TGTGCCAGCAGCTTGGAAGAGTACACAGATACGCAGTATTTT. It encodes CASSLEEYTDTQYF. Using reference TRBV5-8 and TRBJ2-3 for the parts outside the CDR3, the full variable domain is EAGVTQSPTHLIKTRGQQATLRCSPISGHTSVYWYQQALGLGLQFLLWYDEGEERNRGNFPPRFSGRQFPNYSSELNVNALELEDSALYLCASSLEEYTDTQYFGPGTRLTVL.

As to this clonotype: Compared with germline, one end of the junction differs, possibly owing to a read error. This chain connects TRBV4-1 to TRBJ1-1, with D perhaps TRBD1 (5 bases). CDR1 and CDR2 (germline): MGHRA, YSYEKL. The CDR3 consists of 14 residues. The CDR3 bases are TGCGCCAGCAGTCAAGGTGAGGGGTGGGCTGAAGCTTTCTTT. It is translated as CASSQGEGWAEAFF.

This clonotype has only a few counts. J is TRBJ1-2 and V is TRBV15, with D perhaps TRBD1 (6 bases). CDR3 size: 16 residues. Per the germline V gene, CDR1 is LNHNV and CDR2 is YYDKDF (reference sequence). The V gene lost 0 bases and the J gene lost 4 bases, with 15 bases spanning the gap. CDR3 region: CATSRDVRDTAYGYTF. CDR3 coding DNA: TGTGCCACCAGCAGAGATGTACGGGACACCGCCTATGGCTACACCTTC. Based on the CDR3 plus reference TRBV15 and TRBJ1-2, the full variable domain is DAMVIQNPRYQVTQFGKPVTLSCSQTLNHNVMYWYQQKSSQAPKLLFHYYDKDFNNEADTPDNFQSRRPNTSFCFLDIRSPGLGDTAMYLCATSRDVRDTAYGYTFGSGTRLTVV.